What follows are 2 T cell receptor beta chains derived from one specimen sequenced in a study of post-analysis software for immune sequencing data. Which antigens these TCRs recognize remains unknown. Unique molecular identifiers featured in each of the TCR beta cDNA libraries. TCRdb processed the PCR reads anew with MiXCR; each CDR3 protein has one entry. The sample includes some 890,000 distinct CDR3 sequences, about 57% of them seen just once. Study outcomes and limitations: TRBV segments more frequent in patients than in controls numbered five and included TRBV5-6, TRBV5-1 and TRBV20-1.

The sequenced sample was blood. The receptors shown here come from a girl between 10 and 17 years old with multiple sclerosis.

The chain couples TRBV12-5 to TRBJ1-4, with 8 bases aligning to TRBD1. J lost 4 bases, V lost 5 bases, and 6 bases had no gene match. The germline CDR1 and CDR2 sequences are LGHNT and FRNRAP. This CDR3 comprises 15 residues. The CDR3 reads CASGRRQGFNEKLFF. The CDR3 DNA reads TGTGCTAGTGGTCGCCGACAGGGGTTTAATGAAAAACTGTTTTTT.

The chain employs TRBV20-1 and TRBJ2-3; D perhaps matches TRBD1 (5 bases). V was trimmed by 3 bases and J by 4 bases, leaving 14 bases between them. The CDR3 spans 14 residues. Germline V gives CDR1 DFQATT, CDR2 SNEGSKA (reference sequence). DNA for the CDR3: TGCAGTGCTAGCCCCGTTAGCAGGGCAGATACGCAGTATTTT. Protein product: CSASPVSRADTQYF.